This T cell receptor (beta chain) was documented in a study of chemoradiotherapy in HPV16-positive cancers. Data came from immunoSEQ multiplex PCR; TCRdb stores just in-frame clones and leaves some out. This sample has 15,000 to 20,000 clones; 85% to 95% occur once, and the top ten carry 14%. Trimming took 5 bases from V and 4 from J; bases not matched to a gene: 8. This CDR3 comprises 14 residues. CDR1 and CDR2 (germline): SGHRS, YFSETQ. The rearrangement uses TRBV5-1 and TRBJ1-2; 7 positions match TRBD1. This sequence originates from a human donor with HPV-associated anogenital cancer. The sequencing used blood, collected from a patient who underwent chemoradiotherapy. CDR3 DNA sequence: TGCGCCAGCAGGGTAACAGGGGACCTCTATGGCTACACCTTC. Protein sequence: CASRVTGDLYGYTF.